The rows below give T cell receptor beta chains drawn from one sample of a study of T cell repertoires in cytomegalovirus infection. TCRdb redid the calling of the reads with MiXCR, one entry per CDR3 protein. The repertoire holds about 180,000 distinct CDR3 sequences, with roughly 17% as singletons. The sample consisted of CD8+ T cells from PBMCs. The receptors originated from a human donor in good health (CMV status not recorded). Some clones in this sample may be carry-over from other donors' samples. The CDR3 runs from the conserved cysteine through the conserved F or W. Fields, in order: J gene, D gene, V gene, clone size, CDR3 protein, CDR3 DNA. The D gene is left open where the match is weak. The size of a clone is reported for some rows only, either as once, few or many, or as a class for expanded clones.

j_gene: TRBJ2-4
d_gene: -
v_gene: TRBV6-6
abundance: -
CDR3aa: CASSSNPAKNIQYF
CDR3nt: TGTGCCAGCAGTTCTAACCCCGCCAAAAACATTCAGTACTTC

j_gene: TRBJ2-4
d_gene: TRBD1
v_gene: TRBV25-1
abundance: -
CDR3aa: CASRTNGRAGTGVNIQYF
CDR3nt: TGTGCCAGCAGAACGAATGGCAGGGCCGGGACAGGGGTAAACATTCAGTACTTC

j_gene: TRBJ2-1
d_gene: TRBD2
v_gene: TRBV7-2
abundance: few
CDR3aa: CASSLPRTGSTSGVRNEQFF
CDR3nt: TGTGCCAGCAGCTTACCAAGGACAGGGAGCACTAGCGGGGTCCGGAATGAGCAGTTCTTC

j_gene: TRBJ2-7
d_gene: -
v_gene: TRBV20-1
abundance: -
CDR3aa: CSAIPPSTASYEQYF
CDR3nt: TGCAGTGCTATCCCCCCATCGACAGCTTCCTACGAGCAGTACTTC

j_gene: TRBJ1-1
d_gene: -
v_gene: TRBV27
abundance: -
CDR3aa: CASSPGGRMSTEAFF
CDR3nt: TGTGCCAGCAGTCCCGGCGGGAGAATGAGCACTGAAGCTTTCTTT

j_gene: TRBJ1-1
d_gene: -
v_gene: TRBV12-3/TRBV12-4
abundance: -
CDR3aa: CASGGTTSPNTEAFF
CDR3nt: TGTGCCAGCGGAGGGACGACCAGCCCCAACACTGAAGCTTTCTTT

j_gene: TRBJ1-2
d_gene: TRBD1
v_gene: TRBV7-9
abundance: -
CDR3aa: CASSLPGQRALLGYTF
CDR3nt: TGTGCCAGCAGCTTACCGGGACAGAGGGCTCTACTGGGCTACACCTTC

j_gene: TRBJ2-1
d_gene: -
v_gene: TRBV7-9
abundance: -
CDR3aa: CASSPVVSYNEQFF
CDR3nt: TGTGCCAGCAGCCCCGTGGTCTCCTACAATGAGCAGTTCTTC

j_gene: TRBJ1-6
d_gene: -
v_gene: TRBV5-5
abundance: -
CDR3aa: CASRFVWQGDNSPLHF
CDR3nt: TGTGCCAGCAGATTCGTTTGGCAGGGAGATAATTCACCCCTCCACTTT

j_gene: TRBJ2-6
d_gene: -
v_gene: TRBV6-1
abundance: few
CDR3aa: CASGENSGANVLTF
CDR3nt: TGTGCCAGCGGCGAAAACTCTGGGGCCAACGTCCTGACTTTC

j_gene: TRBJ2-5
d_gene: -
v_gene: TRBV6-6
abundance: -
CDR3aa: CASSYAAAGETQYF
CDR3nt: TGTGCCAGCAGTTACGCGGCGGCGGGAGAGACCCAGTACTTC

j_gene: TRBJ1-2
d_gene: -
v_gene: TRBV19
abundance: -
CDR3aa: CASSPSVGGNYGYTF
CDR3nt: TGTGCCAGTAGTCCCAGCGTTGGTGGAAACTATGGCTACACCTTC

j_gene: TRBJ2-7
d_gene: -
v_gene: TRBV7-8
abundance: few
CDR3aa: CASSSTLYEQYF
CDR3nt: TGTGCCAGCAGCTCAACCTTATACGAGCAGTACTTC

j_gene: TRBJ2-7
d_gene: TRBD1
v_gene: TRBV6-2/TRBV6-3
abundance: -
CDR3aa: CASSYPQGAPSYEQYF
CDR3nt: TGTGCCAGCAGTTACCCCCAGGGGGCCCCTTCCTACGAGCAGTACTTC

j_gene: TRBJ2-3
d_gene: -
v_gene: TRBV7-2
abundance: few
CDR3aa: CASSSSQGGTDTQYF
CDR3nt: TGTGCCAGCAGCTCCAGTCAGGGAGGTACAGATACGCAGTATTTT

j_gene: TRBJ1-1
d_gene: -
v_gene: TRBV23-1
abundance: -
CDR3aa: CASQDWTVILNTEAFF
CDR3nt: TGCGCCAGCCAAGACTGGACGGTAATACTGAACACTGAAGCTTTCTTT

j_gene: TRBJ2-3
d_gene: -
v_gene: TRBV2
abundance: few
CDR3aa: CASTILPDRGDTQYF
CDR3nt: TGTGCCAGCACCATCCTTCCGGACCGAGGAGATACGCAGTATTTT

j_gene: TRBJ1-1
d_gene: -
v_gene: TRBV10-3
abundance: -
CDR3aa: CATLIRFGDTEAFF
CDR3nt: TGTGCCACCCTAATCAGGTTCGGGGACACTGAAGCTTTCTTT

j_gene: TRBJ1-5
d_gene: TRBD1
v_gene: TRBV7-4
abundance: -
CDR3aa: CASSFDPGQGAQPQHF
CDR3nt: TGTGCCAGCAGCTTCGATCCGGGACAGGGGGCCCAGCCCCAGCATTTT

j_gene: TRBJ2-5
d_gene: -
v_gene: TRBV7-6
abundance: few
CDR3aa: CASSLLLASQETQYF
CDR3nt: TGTGCCAGCAGCTTACTCCTAGCGAGCCAAGAGACCCAGTACTTC

j_gene: TRBJ2-4
d_gene: -
v_gene: TRBV29-1
abundance: -
CDR3aa: CSAVRSEAGGDWGAKNIQYF
CDR3nt: TGCAGCGCCGTCCGATCGGAGGCAGGAGGCGACTGGGGAGCCAAAAACATTCAGTACTTC

j_gene: TRBJ2-7
d_gene: TRBD2
v_gene: TRBV7-6
abundance: -
CDR3aa: CASSLEDGGFYEQYF
CDR3nt: TGTGCCAGCAGCTTAGAAGACGGGGGGTTCTACGAGCAGTACTTC

j_gene: TRBJ2-3
d_gene: -
v_gene: TRBV7-9
abundance: few
CDR3aa: CASSSGEISTDTQYF
CDR3nt: TGTGCCAGCAGCTCAGGGGAAATAAGCACAGATACGCAGTATTTT

j_gene: TRBJ1-5
d_gene: -
v_gene: TRBV4-3
abundance: few
CDR3aa: CASSQDGGVNQPQHF
CDR3nt: TGCGCCAGCAGCCAAGATGGGGGGGTAAATCAGCCCCAGCATTTT

j_gene: TRBJ1-2
d_gene: -
v_gene: TRBV29-1
abundance: -
CDR3aa: CSVEDRPTYGYTF
CDR3nt: TGCAGCGTTGAGGACAGACCGACGTATGGCTACACCTTC

j_gene: TRBJ2-7
d_gene: -
v_gene: TRBV4-2
abundance: -
CDR3aa: CASSQDGAGFGSYEQYF
CDR3nt: TGTGCCAGCAGCCAAGATGGGGCAGGGTTCGGGTCCTACGAGCAGTACTTC

j_gene: TRBJ2-3
d_gene: -
v_gene: TRBV28
abundance: -
CDR3aa: CASSLRSADTQYF
CDR3nt: TGTGCCAGCAGTTTGAGGAGTGCAGATACGCAGTATTTT

j_gene: TRBJ2-1
d_gene: TRBD1
v_gene: TRBV14
abundance: -
CDR3aa: CASSQAWDSPFYNEQFF
CDR3nt: TGTGCCAGCAGCCAGGCTTGGGACAGTCCGTTCTACAATGAGCAGTTCTTC

j_gene: TRBJ1-1
d_gene: -
v_gene: TRBV9
abundance: -
CDR3aa: CASSVEGGLDTEAFF
CDR3nt: TGTGCCAGCAGCGTCGAGGGGGGTCTGGACACTGAAGCTTTCTTT

j_gene: TRBJ2-5
d_gene: TRBD1
v_gene: TRBV11-2
abundance: few
CDR3aa: CASSLRGQGARETQYF
CDR3nt: TGTGCCAGCAGCCTCCGGGGACAGGGGGCGCGAGAGACCCAGTACTTC

j_gene: TRBJ2-2
d_gene: -
v_gene: TRBV9
abundance: few
CDR3aa: CASSVARRTTNTGELFF
CDR3nt: TGTGCCAGCAGCGTAGCTAGGCGGACAACGAACACCGGGGAGCTGTTTTTT

j_gene: TRBJ2-7
d_gene: TRBD1
v_gene: TRBV27
abundance: few
CDR3aa: CASSVLFGTDSSYEQYF
CDR3nt: TGTGCCAGCAGTGTCCTATTCGGGACAGACAGCTCCTACGAGCAGTACTTC

j_gene: TRBJ2-1
d_gene: TRBD2
v_gene: TRBV6-6
abundance: -
CDR3aa: CASSSTSGLTSYNEQFF
CDR3nt: TGTGCCAGCAGCTCTACTAGCGGGCTCACCTCCTACAATGAGCAGTTCTTC

j_gene: TRBJ1-2
d_gene: -
v_gene: TRBV7-9
abundance: few
CDR3aa: CASSPPGSVGGYTF
CDR3nt: TGTGCCAGCAGCCCCCCGGGTTCGGTCGGAGGCTACACCTTC

j_gene: TRBJ1-1
d_gene: -
v_gene: TRBV7-2
abundance: many
CDR3aa: CASSPGGLNTEAFF
CDR3nt: TGTGCCAGCAGCCCCGGGGGGTTGAACACTGAAGCTTTCTTT

j_gene: TRBJ1-6
d_gene: -
v_gene: TRBV7-2
abundance: few
CDR3aa: CASSFGRGKPPLHF
CDR3nt: TGTGCCAGCAGCTTTGGGAGGGGAAAGCCACCCCTCCACTTT

j_gene: TRBJ2-7
d_gene: -
v_gene: TRBV7-9
abundance: few
CDR3aa: CASSPPVAGPLEQYF
CDR3nt: TGTGCCAGCAGCCCACCAGTTGCAGGTCCCCTGGAGCAGTACTTC

j_gene: TRBJ2-5
d_gene: -
v_gene: TRBV27
abundance: -
CDR3aa: CASSPRQDLETQYF
CDR3nt: TGTGCCAGCAGTCCCCGACAGGACTTGGAGACCCAGTACTTC

j_gene: TRBJ1-1
d_gene: -
v_gene: TRBV20-1
abundance: many
CDR3aa: CSARVRDTEAFF
CDR3nt: TGCAGTGCTAGAGTCAGGGACACTGAAGCTTTCTTT

j_gene: TRBJ1-2
d_gene: -
v_gene: TRBV7-4
abundance: -
CDR3aa: CASSLKTPNYGYTF
CDR3nt: TGTGCCAGCAGCTTAAAGACACCTAACTATGGCTACACCTTC

j_gene: TRBJ2-7
d_gene: TRBD1
v_gene: TRBV7-2
abundance: few
CDR3aa: CASSSGQGRGEQYF
CDR3nt: TGTGCCAGCAGCTCGGGACAGGGAAGAGGCGAGCAGTACTTC

j_gene: TRBJ1-5
d_gene: -
v_gene: TRBV20-1
abundance: -
CDR3aa: CSARLTGPSNQPQHF
CDR3nt: TGCAGTGCTAGGCTAACAGGGCCCAGCAATCAGCCCCAGCATTTT

j_gene: TRBJ2-3
d_gene: -
v_gene: TRBV12-3/TRBV12-4
abundance: -
CDR3aa: CASSRLGETDTQYF
CDR3nt: TGTGCCAGCAGTCGTTTGGGGGAAACAGATACGCAGTATTTT

j_gene: TRBJ2-1
d_gene: -
v_gene: TRBV9
abundance: -
CDR3aa: CASSVDGSDEQFF
CDR3nt: TGTGCCAGCAGCGTAGATGGCAGCGATGAGCAGTTCTTC

j_gene: TRBJ2-3
d_gene: -
v_gene: TRBV14
abundance: -
CDR3aa: CASSQPWGAPPDTQYF
CDR3nt: TGTGCCAGCAGCCAACCCTGGGGGGCCCCCCCAGATACGCAGTATTTT

j_gene: TRBJ1-2
d_gene: -
v_gene: TRBV7-9
abundance: -
CDR3aa: CASAETGRVGYGYTF
CDR3nt: TGTGCCAGCGCTGAGACCGGACGGGTTGGCTATGGCTACACCTTC